This passage covers 28 T cell receptor beta chains from one sample sequenced in a study of cytomegalovirus exposure and HLA in healthy donors. PCR primers comprised 60 Vbeta and 13 Jbeta primers. Produced via immunoSEQ multiplex PCR; TCRdb's table is partial and in-frame only. Found here are 25,000 to 30,000 clones; the top ten clones hold 0.71%. Sequencing used PBMCs. Receptors originate from a man under 40 in good health and CMV-seronegative.

The gene calls are TRBV6-5 and TRBJ1-5; D is unclear. Trimming took off 5 bases at V and 2 bases at J, with 7 bases between the two ends. The CDR3 spans 13 residues. Looked up from germline, CDR1 is MNHEY and CDR2 is SVGAGI. CDR3 sequence reads: CASSNRGNQPQHF. In DNA, the CDR3 is TGTGCCAGCAGTAACCGGGGCAATCAGCCCCAGCATTTT.

V gene TRBV5-4 combines with J gene TRBJ2-5, with 8 bases aligning to TRBD2. The V and J ends lost 2 bases and 3 bases, in that order; junction bases with no gene match: 3. Germline V gene data show CDR1 as SGHNT and CDR2 as YYREEE (reference sequence). CDR3 length: 14 residues. The CDR3 region is CASSFGGGEETQYF. The CDR3 DNA reads as TGTGCCAGCAGCTTCGGGGGGGGCGAAGAGACCCAGTACTTC.

J is TRBJ1-2 and V is TRBV18; D is possibly TRBD1 (6 bases). Trimming left V 2 bases short and J 5 bases short, with 12 bases between. The CDR3 covers 14 residues. Germline V gives CDR1 KGHSH, CDR2 LQKENI. CDR3 protein: CASSPKRTDYGYTF. Here the CDR3 DNA reads TGTGCCAGCTCACCAAAGAGGACAGATTATGGCTACACCTTC.

This chain uses TRBV28 with TRBJ1-4; unclear D gene. Germline CDR1 is MDHEN and CDR2 is SYDVKM. V was cut by 5 bases and J by 3 bases, with 16 bases left in between. The CDR3 covers 16 residues. The CDR3 region has the DNA TGTGCCAGCAGTGCCCTGATCGGGGTATCTAATGAAAAACTGTTTTTT. It is translated as CASSALIGVSNEKLFF. Looking up the rest from reference TRBV28 and TRBJ1-4 gives the full variable domain: DVKVTQSSRYLVKRTGEKVFLECVQDMDHENMFWYRQDPGLGLRLIYFSYDVKMKEKGDIPEGYSVSREKKERFSLILESASTNQTSMYLCASSALIGVSNEKLFFGSGTQLSVL.

The V gene is TRBV5-1, the J gene TRBJ2-7; 8 bases fit TRBD1. The trim removed 4 bases at V and 7 bases at J, leaving 10 bases unmatched. Germline CDR1 is SGHRS and CDR2 is YFSETQ. This CDR3 region has 14 residues. CDR3 protein: CASSLWTGSLEQYF. The CDR3 DNA sequence: TGCGCCAGCAGCCTTTGGACAGGGTCGTTAGAGCAGTACTTC.

V and J are TRBV13 and TRBJ2-4; D might be TRBD2 (7 bases). Trimming took 5 bases from V and 15 from J, leaving 20 bases between them. Germline V lookup: CDR1 PRHDT, CDR2 FYEKMQ (reference sequence). There are 13 residues in the CDR3. Here the CDR3 DNA reads TGTGCCAGCAGCCCCTGGTTGGGGGGGCCGGGGTACTTC. Translation: CASSPWLGGPGYF.

The chain carries TRBV9 and TRBJ2-1, with 9 positions matching TRBD2. The CDR3 totals 16 residues. The germline V gene encodes CDR1 SGDLS and CDR2 YYNGEE. V was clipped by 0 bases and J by 4 bases; unmatched bases: 5. CDR3 DNA sequence: TGTGCCAGCAGCGTAGTGAGCGGGAGGTTGTACAATGAGCAGTTCTTC. Its protein is CASSVVSGRLYNEQFF.

Here the CDR3 reads CAWSATREQEGIDYGYTF. CDR3 bases: TGTGCCTGGAGTGCAACAAGGGAACAGGAGGGAATTGACTATGGCTACACCTTC. The chain employs TRBV30 and TRBJ1-2; possibly TRBD1 for D (5 bases). There are 18 residues in the CDR3. V lost 1 base, J lost 3 bases, and 24 bases lay in between. Germline values: CDR1 GTSNPN, CDR2 SVGIG (reference sequence).

The chain joins TRBV6-6 to TRBJ2-2; D remains ambiguous. The CDR3 is made up of 15 amino acids. Trimming took 2 bases from V and 6 from J, leaving 13 bases between them. The germline V gene encodes CDR1 MNHNY and CDR2 SVGAGI (reference sequence). The CDR3 sequence is CASSYPTRSAGELFF. The CDR3 DNA reads as TGTGCCAGCAGTTACCCAACGCGTTCGGCCGGGGAGCTGTTTTTT.

The rearrangement joins TRBV6-5 to TRBJ1-1; 9 positions agree with TRBD1. Per the germline V gene, CDR1 is MNHEY and CDR2 is SVGAGI. V lost 2 bases to trimming and J lost 10 bases; unmatched junction nucleotides: 5. The CDR3 is 13 amino acids. CDR3 sequence (DNA): TGTGCCAGCAGTTACCGACAGGGGGAGGGAGCTTTCTTT. This encodes CASSYRQGEGAFF.

This chain links TRBV9 with TRBJ1-1; D uncertain. Germline CDR1 SGDLS, CDR2 YYNGEE. CDR3 length equals 14 residues. V was pared by 2 bases and J by 0 bases, with 8 bases between. CDR3 sequence: CASSVSGMNTEAFF. CDR3 in DNA: TGTGCCAGCAGCGTGAGCGGCATGAACACTGAAGCTTTCTTT.

The chain employs TRBV29-1 and TRBJ2-1; 9 bases agree with TRBD2. The CDR3 is made up of 14 amino acids. Germline V gives CDR1 SQVTM, CDR2 ANQGSEA. Trimming removed 6 bases from V and 5 bases from J; junction bases left unmatched: 8. The CDR3 DNA is TGCAGCGTGATTCCTAGCGGGAAAGACAATGAGCAGTTCTTC. This translates into CSVIPSGKDNEQFF.

This chain connects TRBV29-1 to TRBJ1-1; 8 nucleotides align to TRBD1. Germline loops: CDR1 SQVTM, CDR2 ANQGSEA. V trimming: 4 bases; J trimming: 4 bases; junction bases outside the gene matches: 2. The CDR3 has 12 amino acids. The CDR3 here is CSVAQGGTEAFF. CDR3 DNA: TGCAGCGTTGCACAGGGGGGCACTGAAGCTTTCTTT.

The chain carries TRBV28 and TRBJ1-2; no clear D gene. V was pared by 2 bases and J by 7 bases, with 14 bases between. The germline gives CDR1 MDHEN, CDR2 SYDVKM. This CDR3 contains 14 residues. CDR3: CASSLGDALTGYTF. As DNA, the CDR3 is TGTGCCAGCAGTTTAGGAGACGCTTTGACTGGCTACACCTTC.

The chain recombines TRBV7-9 with TRBJ2-7; 11 positions match TRBD1. This CDR3 spans 15 amino acids. Losses at the gene ends were 6 bases for V and 7 bases for J; bases not matched to a gene: 11. The germline gives CDR1 SEHNR, CDR2 FQNEAQ (reference sequence). CDR3 sequence (DNA): TGTGCCAGCAGTTGGGGACAGGGGGGGTTGTTGGAGCAGTACTTC. Protein sequence: CASSWGQGGLLEQYF.

The rearrangement links TRBV27 to TRBJ1-4; D perhaps matches TRBD1 (6 bases). The CDR3 has 13 residues. Trimming removed 8 bases from V and 6 bases from J, with 13 bases in between. Germline CDR1 is MNHEY and CDR2 is SMNVEV (reference sequence). The CDR3 sequence is CASRRQEYEKLFF. The CDR3 region has the DNA TGTGCCAGCCGTAGACAGGAGTATGAAAAACTGTTTTTT.

The V and J genes are TRBV6-1 and TRBJ1-6; unclear D gene. The germline V gene encodes CDR1 MNHNS and CDR2 SASEGT. There are 13 residues in the CDR3. Trimming pared 2 bases from V and 7 bases from J, leaving 6 bases between. The CDR3, as DNA: TGTGCCAGCAGTGAAAGGGAGAATTCACCCCTCCACTTT. This codes for CASSERENSPLHF.

The CDR3 loop reads CASSQDMRGGEETQYF. The CDR3 DNA reads as TGTGCCAGCAGCCAAGATATGAGAGGGGGGGAGGAGACCCAGTACTTC. The V and J genes are TRBV4-2 and TRBJ2-5; a weak D match, TRBD2 (7 bases). Trimming removed 0 bases at V and 5 bases at J, with 16 bases between. The CDR3 extends over 16 amino acids. Germline CDR1 reads LGHNA; CDR2 reads YNFKEQ.

CDR3 nucleotide sequence: TGTGCCAGCAGCCTGCCGGGACAGGGGGACCCCTCCGAGCAGTACTTC. Its translation: CASSLPGQGDPSEQYF. V and J are TRBV5-8 and TRBJ2-7; TRBD1 aligns across 11 bases. Germline CDR1 and CDR2: SGHTS and YDEGEE. The CDR3 is made up of 16 amino acids. With V trimmed by 4 bases and J by 6 bases, 12 bases remained unmatched.

This chain links TRBV6-4 with TRBJ1-2; 8 nucleotides agree with TRBD1. CDR3 size: 17 residues. With V trimmed by 6 bases and J by 8 bases, 20 bases remained unmatched. Per germline, CDR1 MRHNA and CDR2 SNTAGT. The CDR3 reads CASSLGTGPLFWLGYTF. CDR3 nucleotides: TGTGCCAGCAGCTTGGGGACAGGCCCTCTATTCTGGCTGGGCTACACCTTC.

As regards this clone: One end of the junction does not line up with germline, which may come from a read error. The chain recombines TRBV10-3 with TRBJ1-5; 9 positions match TRBD1. The CDR3 runs 16 residues. Germline V gene sequence: CDR1 ENHRY, CDR2 SYGVKD. The CDR3 protein is CTIGTGSQGANQPQHF. The CDR3 DNA is TGTACCATCGGGACAGGGTCCCAAGGGGCCAATCAGCCCCAGCATTTT.

V and J are TRBV5-4 and TRBJ1-1, with 8 bases that match TRBD1. The J segment lost 7 bases and the V segment lost 4 bases, leaving 9 bases of the junction unmatched. This CDR3 spans 14 amino acids. Germline V gene lookup returns CDR1 SGHNT and CDR2 YYREEE (reference sequence). The CDR3 nucleotides read TGTGCCAGCAGCACCGAGGACAGGGCCGGTGAAGCTTTCTTT. Its translation is CASSTEDRAGEAFF. The full variable domain, completed using reference TRBV5-4 and TRBJ1-1, is ETGVTQSPTHLIKTRGQQVTLRCSSQSGHNTVSWYQQALGQGPQFIFQYYREEENGRGNFPPRFSGLQFPNYSSELNVNALELDDSALYLCASSTEDRAGEAFFGQGTRLTVV.

The V gene is TRBV18, the J gene TRBJ1-1, with 7 bases aligning to TRBD1. CDR3 length: 17 amino acids. CDR1 and CDR2 from the germline V gene are KGHSH and LQKENI. Losses at the gene ends were 1 base for V and 5 bases for J; bases not matched to a gene: 13. The CDR3 DNA is TGTGCCAGCTCACCACTCCAGGGGGTGATCGGGAAGACTGAAGCTTTCTTT. This encodes CASSPLQGVIGKTEAFF. Supplemented by reference TRBV18 and TRBJ1-1, the full variable domain reads NAGVMQNPRHLVRRRGQEARLRCSPMKGHSHVYWYRQLPEEGLKFMVYLQKENIIDESGMPKERFSAEFPKEGPSILRIQQVVRGDSAAYFCASSPLQGVIGKTEAFFGQGTRLTVV.

V is TRBV9 and J is TRBJ1-2, with D hard to call. This CDR3 has 15 amino acids. Germline lookup yields CDR1 SGDLS and CDR2 YYNGEE. V shed 0 bases and J shed 4 bases, with 13 bases lying between them. CDR3 amino acids: CASSVAVGASYGYTF. CDR3 bases: TGTGCCAGCAGCGTAGCGGTAGGAGCTAGCTATGGCTACACCTTC. The full variable domain, in which reference TRBV9 and TRBJ1-2 provide the parts outside the CDR3, is DSGVTQTPKHLITATGQRVTLRCSPRSGDLSVYWYQQSLDQGLQFLIQYYNGEERAKGNILERFSAQQFPDLHSELNLSSLELGDSALYFCASSVAVGASYGYTFGSGTRLTVV.

As concerns this clone: A junction end diverges from the germline sequence, so it may reflect a read error. V and J are TRBV7-2 and TRBJ1-2; the D gene is possibly TRBD1 (5 bases). The CDR3 sequence is 15 residues long. The V gene's germline CDR1 is SGHTA and CDR2 FQGNSA. The CDR3 sequence is CASSLAVQGHNGYTF. The CDR3, as DNA: TGTGCCAGCAGCCTAGCGGTGCAGGGCCATAATGGCTACACCTTC.

J is TRBJ2-1 and V is TRBV27; D call uncertain. Germline values: CDR1 MNHEY, CDR2 SMNVEV (reference sequence). The length of the CDR3 is 14 residues. The V and J ends lost 8 bases and 0 bases respectively, with 11 bases between them. This chain's CDR3 is CASRLVSSYNEQFF. Written as DNA, the CDR3 is TGTGCCAGCCGACTTGTCAGCTCCTACAATGAGCAGTTCTTC.

The genes are TRBV5-1 and TRBJ2-3; 10 bases are shared with TRBD1. J gave up 6 bases and V 5 bases, and 3 bases lay outside the gene matches. CDR1 and CDR2 (germline): SGHRS, YFSETQ. CDR3 size: 13 residues. The CDR3 here is CASRTGGIDTQYF. Here the CDR3 DNA reads TGCGCCAGCAGGACAGGGGGCATTGATACGCAGTATTTT.

The chain joins TRBV19 to TRBJ1-6; no clear D gene. Trimming left V 1 base short and J 8 bases short, with 15 bases between. The CDR3 runs to 16 residues. Germline V CDR1 and CDR2: LNHDA, SQIVND (reference sequence). This CDR3 reads CASSIVGRAPDSPLHF. Here the CDR3 DNA reads TGTGCCAGTAGTATAGTGGGGAGGGCACCCGATTCACCCCTCCACTTT.